This paragraph covers one T cell receptor (beta chain) sequence. In the source study's methods: For nucleated cells, counts were estimated from reference gene primer amplification. The protocol was immunoSEQ multiplex PCR, while the TCRdb copy is restricted to in-frame clones and leaves out a portion. V, J and clone size are taken as reported in that table, and D and trimming were inferred from the DNA itself. The table lists about 99,000 clones, 79% of them singletons. The sample comes from a study of blood T cell repertoires in COVID-19. About the research overall: Italy, Spain and the United States were the sources of the convalescent and acute COVID-19 samples.

The CDR3 is made up of 13 amino acids. The V and J ends lost 5 bases and 6 bases, in that order; junction bases with no gene match: 3. Germline CDR1 and CDR2: SEHNR and FQNEAQ (reference sequence). Material: peripheral blood. The sequence was collected from a woman older than 75 with active or convalescent COVID-19. The V call is TRBV7-9, the J call TRBJ2-1; 8 nucleotides match TRBD1. The DNA of the CDR3 is TGTGCCAGCAGCCGGACAGGGAGCAATGAGCAGTTCTTC. Amino acid sequence: CASSRTGSNEQFF.